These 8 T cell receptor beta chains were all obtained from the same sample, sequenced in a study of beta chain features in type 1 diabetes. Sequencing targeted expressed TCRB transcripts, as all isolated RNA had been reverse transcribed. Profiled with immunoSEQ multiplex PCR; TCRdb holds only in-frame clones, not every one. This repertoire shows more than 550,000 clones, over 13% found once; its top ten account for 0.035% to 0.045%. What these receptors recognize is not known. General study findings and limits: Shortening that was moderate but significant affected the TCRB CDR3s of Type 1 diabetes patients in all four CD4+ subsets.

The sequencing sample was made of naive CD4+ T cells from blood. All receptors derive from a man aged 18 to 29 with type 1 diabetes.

CDR3 coding DNA: TGTGCCAGCAGCTTAACACAGGGAGCGAACACTGAAGCTTTCTTT. Protein: CASSLTQGANTEAFF. The genes are TRBV7-3 and TRBJ1-1; possible D gene TRBD1, 6 bases. The CDR3 spans 15 residues. In germline, CDR1 is SGHTA, CDR2 FQGTGA. V was trimmed by 0 bases and J by 1 base, leaving 9 bases between them.

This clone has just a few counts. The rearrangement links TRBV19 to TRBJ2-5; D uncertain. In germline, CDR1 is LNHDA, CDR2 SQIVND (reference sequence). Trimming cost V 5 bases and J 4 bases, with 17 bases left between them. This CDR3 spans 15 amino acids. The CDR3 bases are TGTGCCAGTAGTGTCAGGCGACAATCTGGAGAGACCCAGTACTTC. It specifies CASSVRRQSGETQYF. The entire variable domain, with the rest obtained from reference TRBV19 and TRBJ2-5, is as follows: DGGITQSPKYLFRKEGQNVTLSCEQNLNHDAMYWYRQDPGQGLRLIYYSQIVNDFQKGDIAEGYSVSREKKESFPLTVTSAQKNPTAFYLCASSVRRQSGETQYFGPGTRLLVL.

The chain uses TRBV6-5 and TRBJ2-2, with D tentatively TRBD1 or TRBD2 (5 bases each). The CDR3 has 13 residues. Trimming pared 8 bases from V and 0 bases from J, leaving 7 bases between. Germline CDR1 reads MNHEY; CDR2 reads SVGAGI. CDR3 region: CASRDPNTGELFF. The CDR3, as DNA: TGTGCCAGCCGGGACCCGAACACCGGGGAGCTGTTTTTT.

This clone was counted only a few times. The CDR3 is CASSQASHGASGSYEQYF. In DNA, the CDR3 is TGCGCCAGCAGCCAAGCCTCCCATGGGGCTAGCGGGTCCTACGAGCAGTACTTC. The V and J genes are TRBV4-1 and TRBJ2-7, with TRBD2 matching 8 bases. Unmatched junction bases numbered 12, after V lost 1 base and J lost 1 base. Germline V gene lookup returns CDR1 MGHRA and CDR2 YSYEKL. The CDR3 length is 18 residues.

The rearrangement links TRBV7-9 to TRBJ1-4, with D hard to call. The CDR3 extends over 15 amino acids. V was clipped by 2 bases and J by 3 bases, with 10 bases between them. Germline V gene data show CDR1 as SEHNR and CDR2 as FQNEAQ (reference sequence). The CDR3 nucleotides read TGTGCCAGCAGCTTAAACGCGGAACCTAATGAAAAACTGTTTTTT. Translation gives CASSLNAEPNEKLFF.

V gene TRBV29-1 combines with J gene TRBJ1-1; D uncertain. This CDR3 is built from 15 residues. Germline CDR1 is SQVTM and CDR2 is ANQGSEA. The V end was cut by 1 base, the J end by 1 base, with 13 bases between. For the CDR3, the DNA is TGCAGCGTTGAAGTTCCGAGACTCAAGAACACTGAAGCTTTCTTT. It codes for CSVEVPRLKNTEAFF. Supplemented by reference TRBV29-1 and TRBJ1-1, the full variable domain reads SAVISQKPSRDICQRGTSLTIQCQVDSQVTMMFWYRQQPGQSLTLIATANQGSEATYESGFVIDKFPISRPNLTFSTLTVSNMSPEDSSIYLCSVEVPRLKNTEAFFGQGTRLTVV.

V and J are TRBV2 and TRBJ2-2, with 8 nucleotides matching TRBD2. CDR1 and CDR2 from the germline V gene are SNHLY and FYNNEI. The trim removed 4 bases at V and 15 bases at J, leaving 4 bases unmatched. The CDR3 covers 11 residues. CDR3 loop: CASSAVGRVFF. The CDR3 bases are TGTGCCAGCAGTGCGGTCGGGAGGGTGTTTTTT.

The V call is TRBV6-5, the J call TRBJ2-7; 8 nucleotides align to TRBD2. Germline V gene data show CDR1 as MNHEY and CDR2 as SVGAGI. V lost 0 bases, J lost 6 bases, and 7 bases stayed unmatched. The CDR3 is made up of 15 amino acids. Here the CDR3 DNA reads TGTGCCAGCAGTTACTCGAAGCGGGGGCCCTTCGAGCAGTACTTC. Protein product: CASSYSKRGPFEQYF.